This T cell receptor (beta chain) came from a study of T cell responses to AZD1222 COVID-19 vaccine. On this clone itself: Antigen unknown.

Study-level findings and limits: Baseline seropositivity occurred in only a handful of AZD1222 recipients.

Per germline, CDR1 SGHRS and CDR2 YFSETQ. J lost 4 bases, V lost 4 bases, and 7 bases had no gene match. The CDR3 totals 14 residues. The data were produced by immunoSEQ multiplex PCR, yet TCRdb's version contains in-frame clones alone and is incomplete. The sample carries about 100,000 clones, about nine tenths recorded once. The receptor comes from an adult in good health. The chain recombines TRBV5-1 with TRBJ1-1, with 7 bases aligning to TRBD1. The specimen comprised peripheral blood, sampled on day 0 of AZD1222 vaccination. The DNA of the CDR3 is TGCGCCAGCAGCCGGAGGGCAGGGGGCACTGAAGCTTTCTTT. It yields the protein CASSRRAGGTEAFF.